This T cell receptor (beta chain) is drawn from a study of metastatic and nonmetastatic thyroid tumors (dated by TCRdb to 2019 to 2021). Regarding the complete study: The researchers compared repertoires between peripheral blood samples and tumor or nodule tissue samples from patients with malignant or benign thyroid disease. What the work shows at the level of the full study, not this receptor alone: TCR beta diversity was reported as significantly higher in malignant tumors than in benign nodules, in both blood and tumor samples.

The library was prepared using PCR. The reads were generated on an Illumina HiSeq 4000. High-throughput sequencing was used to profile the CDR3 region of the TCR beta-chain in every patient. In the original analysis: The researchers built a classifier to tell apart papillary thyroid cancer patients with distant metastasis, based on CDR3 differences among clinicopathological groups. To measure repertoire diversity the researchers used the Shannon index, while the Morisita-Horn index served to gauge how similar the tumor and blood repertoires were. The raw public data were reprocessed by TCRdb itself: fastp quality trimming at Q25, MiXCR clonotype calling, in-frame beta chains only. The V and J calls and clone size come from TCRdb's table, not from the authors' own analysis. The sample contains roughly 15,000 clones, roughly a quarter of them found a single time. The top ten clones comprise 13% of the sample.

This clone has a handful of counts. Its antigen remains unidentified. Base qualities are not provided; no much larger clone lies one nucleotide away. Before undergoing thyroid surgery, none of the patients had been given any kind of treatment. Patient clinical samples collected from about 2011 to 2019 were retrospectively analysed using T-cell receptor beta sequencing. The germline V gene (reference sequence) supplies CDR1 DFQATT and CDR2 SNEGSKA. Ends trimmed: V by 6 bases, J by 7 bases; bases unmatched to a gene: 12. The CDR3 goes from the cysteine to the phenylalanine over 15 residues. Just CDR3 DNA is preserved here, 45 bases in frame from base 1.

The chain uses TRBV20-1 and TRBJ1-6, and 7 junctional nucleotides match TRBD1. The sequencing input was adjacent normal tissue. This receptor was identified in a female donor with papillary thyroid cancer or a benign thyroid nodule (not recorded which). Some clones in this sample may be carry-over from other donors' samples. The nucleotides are TGCAGTGCCCCGGATCGACAGGGAGCCAATTCACCCCTCCACTTT. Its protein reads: CSAPDRQGANSPLHF.